The clone carrying this T cell receptor beta chain has ten or more counts. The target antigen is unknown. This sample stems from a study of T cells after yellow fever vaccination. Study findings and constraints: Relatively few clonotypes were ones that appeared in both CD4 and CD8 compartments. The secondary response was weaker, and its peak arrived faster, on day 5 versus 15. Contamination of FACS-sorted repertoires by abundant clonotypes from the bulk population could occur.

Germline values: CDR1 LNHDA, CDR2 SQIVND (reference sequence). Trimming stripped 3 bases from V and 4 bases from J, with 9 bases between. The length of the CDR3 is 13 residues. The TCR cDNA carried a universal primer site and UMIs from 5'RACE template switching. TCRdb ran MiXCR on the 5' RACE reads and lists one entry per CDR3 protein. The sample holds roughly 350,000 distinct CDR3 sequences; approximately 4% are singletons and the top ten take around 23%. The sequence was collected from a man between 18 and 35 years old who received the YFV17D yellow fever vaccine. This sequence joins TRBV19 and TRBJ1-2; D is undetermined. The source material was PBMCs, sampled 5 days after the yellow fever booster vaccination. CDR3 sequence: CASSMQAGYGYTF. As DNA, the CDR3 is TGTGCCAGTAGTATGCAGGCCGGCTATGGCTACACCTTC.